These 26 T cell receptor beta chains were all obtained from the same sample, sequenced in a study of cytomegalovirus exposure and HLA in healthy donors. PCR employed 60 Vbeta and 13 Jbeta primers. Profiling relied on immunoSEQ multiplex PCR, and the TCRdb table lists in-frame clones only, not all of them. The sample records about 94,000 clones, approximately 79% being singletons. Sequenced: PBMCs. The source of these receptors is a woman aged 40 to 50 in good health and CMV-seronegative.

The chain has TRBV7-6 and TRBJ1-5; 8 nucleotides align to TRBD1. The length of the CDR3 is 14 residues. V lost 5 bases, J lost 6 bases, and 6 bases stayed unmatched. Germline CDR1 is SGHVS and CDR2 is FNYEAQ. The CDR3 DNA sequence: TGTGCCAGCAGCCTGGGACAGGTTGGTCAGCCCCAGCATTTT. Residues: CASSLGQVGQPQHF. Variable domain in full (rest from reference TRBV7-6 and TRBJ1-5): GAGVSQSPRYKVTKRGQDVALRCDPISGHVSLYWYRQALGQGPEFLTYFNYEAQQDKSGLPNDRFSAERPEGSISTLTIQRTEQRDSAMYRCASSLGQVGQPQHFGDGTRLSIL.

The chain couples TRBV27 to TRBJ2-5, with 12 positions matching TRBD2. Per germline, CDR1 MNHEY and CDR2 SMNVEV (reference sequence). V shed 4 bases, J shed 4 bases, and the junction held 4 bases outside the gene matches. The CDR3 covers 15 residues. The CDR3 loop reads CASSYSSGGAETQYF. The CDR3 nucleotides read TGTGCCAGCAGTTACTCTAGCGGGGGGGCAGAGACCCAGTACTTC.

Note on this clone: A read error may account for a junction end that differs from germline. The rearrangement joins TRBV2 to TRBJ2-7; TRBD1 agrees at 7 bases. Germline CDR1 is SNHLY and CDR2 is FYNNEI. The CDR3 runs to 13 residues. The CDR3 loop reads CASSQATGDEQYF. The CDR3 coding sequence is TGTGCCAGCAGTCAAGCAACAGGGGACGAGCAGTACTTC. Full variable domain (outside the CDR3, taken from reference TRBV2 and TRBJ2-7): EPEVTQTPSHQVTQMGQEVILRCVPISNHLYFYWYRQILGQKVEFLVSFYNNEISEKSEIFDDQFSVERPDGSNFTLKIRSTKLEDSAMYFCASSQATGDEQYFGPGTRLTVT.

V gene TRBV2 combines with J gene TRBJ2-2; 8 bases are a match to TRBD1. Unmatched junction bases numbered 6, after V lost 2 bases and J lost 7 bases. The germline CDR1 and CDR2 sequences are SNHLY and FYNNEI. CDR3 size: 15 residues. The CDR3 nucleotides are TGTGCCAGCAGTGAACTGGACAGGGATAGCGGGGAGCTGTTTTTT. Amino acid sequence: CASSELDRDSGELFF.

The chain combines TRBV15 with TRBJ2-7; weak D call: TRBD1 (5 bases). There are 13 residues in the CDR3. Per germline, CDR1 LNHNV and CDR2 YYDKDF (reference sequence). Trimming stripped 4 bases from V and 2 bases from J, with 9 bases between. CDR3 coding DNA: TGTGCCACCAGCATATCAGGGACCTACGAGCAGTACTTC. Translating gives CATSISGTYEQYF.

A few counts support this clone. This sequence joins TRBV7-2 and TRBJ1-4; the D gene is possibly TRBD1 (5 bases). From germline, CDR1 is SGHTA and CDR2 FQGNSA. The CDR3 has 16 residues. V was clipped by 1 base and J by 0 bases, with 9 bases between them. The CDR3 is CASSLEGAATNEKLFF. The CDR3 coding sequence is TGTGCCAGCAGCTTAGAAGGGGCTGCAACTAATGAAAAACTGTTTTTT.

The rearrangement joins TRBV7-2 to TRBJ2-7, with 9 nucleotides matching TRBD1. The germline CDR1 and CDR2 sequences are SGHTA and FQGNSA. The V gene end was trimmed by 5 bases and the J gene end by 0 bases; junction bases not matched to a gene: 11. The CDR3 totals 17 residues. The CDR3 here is CASSPDRGLGSSYEQYF. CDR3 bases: TGTGCCAGCAGCCCGGACAGGGGTCTAGGCAGCTCCTACGAGCAGTACTTC.

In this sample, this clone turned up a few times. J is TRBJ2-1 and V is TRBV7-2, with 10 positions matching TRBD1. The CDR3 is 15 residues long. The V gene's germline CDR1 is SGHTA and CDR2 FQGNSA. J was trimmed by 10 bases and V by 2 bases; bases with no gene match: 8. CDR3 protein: CASSLSPGQGYEQFF. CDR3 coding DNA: TGTGCCAGCAGCTTATCGCCGGGACAGGGGTACGAGCAGTTCTTC.

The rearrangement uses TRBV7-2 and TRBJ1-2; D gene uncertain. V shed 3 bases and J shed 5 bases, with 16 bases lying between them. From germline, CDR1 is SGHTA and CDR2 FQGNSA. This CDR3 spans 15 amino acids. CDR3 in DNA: TGTGCCAGCAGCTTTAGATCCGTGATCCTTTATGGCTACACCTTC. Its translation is CASSFRSVILYGYTF.

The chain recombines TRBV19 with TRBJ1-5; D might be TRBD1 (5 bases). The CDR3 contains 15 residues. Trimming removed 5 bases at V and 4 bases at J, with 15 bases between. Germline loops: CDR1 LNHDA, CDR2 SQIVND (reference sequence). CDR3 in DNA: TGTGCCAGTAGTCCCGTTAGGGGTCGGAATCAGCCCCAGCATTTT. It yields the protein CASSPVRGRNQPQHF.

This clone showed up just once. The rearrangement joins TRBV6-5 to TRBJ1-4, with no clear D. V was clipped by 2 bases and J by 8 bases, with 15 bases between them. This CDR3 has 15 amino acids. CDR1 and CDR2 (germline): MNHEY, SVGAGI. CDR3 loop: CASSYGPGVGEKLFF. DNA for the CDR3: TGTGCCAGCAGTTACGGTCCGGGTGTAGGCGAAAAACTGTTTTTT.

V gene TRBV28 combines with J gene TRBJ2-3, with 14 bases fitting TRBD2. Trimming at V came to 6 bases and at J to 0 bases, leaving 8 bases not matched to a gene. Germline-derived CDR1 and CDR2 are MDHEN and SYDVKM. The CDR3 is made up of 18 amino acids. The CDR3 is CASSVGTSGGISTDTQYF. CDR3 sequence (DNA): TGTGCCAGCAGCGTCGGGACTAGCGGGGGCATTAGCACAGATACGCAGTATTTT.

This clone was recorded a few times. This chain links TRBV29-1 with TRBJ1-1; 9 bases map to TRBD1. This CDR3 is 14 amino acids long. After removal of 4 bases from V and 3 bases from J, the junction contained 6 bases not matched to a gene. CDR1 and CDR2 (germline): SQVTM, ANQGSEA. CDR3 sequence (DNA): TGCAGCGTTGGCCAGACAGGGGGGGACACTGAAGCTTTCTTT. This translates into CSVGQTGGDTEAFF.

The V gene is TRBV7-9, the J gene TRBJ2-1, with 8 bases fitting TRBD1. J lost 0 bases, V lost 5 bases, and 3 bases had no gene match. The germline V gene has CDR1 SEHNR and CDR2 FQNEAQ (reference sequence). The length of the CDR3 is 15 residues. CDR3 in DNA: TGTGCCAGCAGCACAGGGGGGAGCTCCTACAATGAGCAGTTCTTC. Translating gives CASSTGGSSYNEQFF.

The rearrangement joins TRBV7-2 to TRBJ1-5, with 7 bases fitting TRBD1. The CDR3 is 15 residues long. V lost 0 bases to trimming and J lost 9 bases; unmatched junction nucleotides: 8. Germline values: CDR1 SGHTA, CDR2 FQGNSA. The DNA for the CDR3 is TGTGCCAGCAGCTTAGCGCTAGGGGGCGTAGGGCCCCAGCATTTT. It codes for CASSLALGGVGPQHF.

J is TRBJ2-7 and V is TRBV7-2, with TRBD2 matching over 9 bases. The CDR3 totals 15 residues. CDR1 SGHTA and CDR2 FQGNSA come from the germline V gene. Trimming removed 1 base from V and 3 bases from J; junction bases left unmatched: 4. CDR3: CASSLVLAGRYEQYF. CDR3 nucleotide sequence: TGTGCCAGCAGCTTAGTTCTAGCGGGGCGCTACGAGCAGTACTTC.

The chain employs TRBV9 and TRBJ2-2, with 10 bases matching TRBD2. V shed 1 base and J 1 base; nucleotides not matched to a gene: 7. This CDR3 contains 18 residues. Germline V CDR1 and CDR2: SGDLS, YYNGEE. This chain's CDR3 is CASSVWSSGGLNTGELFF. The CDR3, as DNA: TGTGCCAGCAGCGTATGGAGTAGCGGGGGGCTGAACACCGGGGAGCTGTTTTTT.

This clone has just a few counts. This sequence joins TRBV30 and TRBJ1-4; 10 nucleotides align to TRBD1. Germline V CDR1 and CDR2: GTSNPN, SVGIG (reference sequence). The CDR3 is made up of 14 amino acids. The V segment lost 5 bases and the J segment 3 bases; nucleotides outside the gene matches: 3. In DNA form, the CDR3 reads TGTGCCTGGGACAGGGGGCGATCTAATGAAAAACTGTTTTTT. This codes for CAWDRGRSNEKLFF.

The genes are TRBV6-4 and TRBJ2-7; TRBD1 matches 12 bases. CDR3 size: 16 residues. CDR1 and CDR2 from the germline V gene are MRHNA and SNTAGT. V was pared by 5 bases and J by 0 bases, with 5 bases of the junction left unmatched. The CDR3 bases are TGTGCCAGCAGTCCCCCGGGACAGGGGGCCTCCTACGAGCAGTACTTC. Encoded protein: CASSPPGQGASYEQYF.

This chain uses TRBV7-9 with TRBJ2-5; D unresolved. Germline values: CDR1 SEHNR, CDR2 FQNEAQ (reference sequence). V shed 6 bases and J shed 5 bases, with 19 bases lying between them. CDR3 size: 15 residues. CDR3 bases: TGTGCCAGCAGTCCAACCCCTACTGCAACGGAGACCCAGTACTTC. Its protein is CASSPTPTATETQYF.

CDR3 protein: CASSPDLTGYNEKLFF. CDR3 bases: TGTGCCAGCAGTCCCGACCTGACAGGGTATAATGAAAAACTGTTTTTT. V and J are TRBV27 and TRBJ1-4, with 7 bases fitting TRBD1. The CDR3 consists of 16 residues. The ends lost 5 bases at V and 4 bases at J; junction bases unmatched: 10. CDR1 and CDR2 from the germline V gene are MNHEY and SMNVEV (reference sequence).

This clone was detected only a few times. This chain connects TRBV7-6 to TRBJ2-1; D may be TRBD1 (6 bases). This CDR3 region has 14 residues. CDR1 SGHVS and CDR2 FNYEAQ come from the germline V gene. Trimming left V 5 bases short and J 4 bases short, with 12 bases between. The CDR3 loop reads CASSLRTAYNEQFF. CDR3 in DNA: TGTGCCAGCAGCCTCAGGACAGCGTACAATGAGCAGTTCTTC.

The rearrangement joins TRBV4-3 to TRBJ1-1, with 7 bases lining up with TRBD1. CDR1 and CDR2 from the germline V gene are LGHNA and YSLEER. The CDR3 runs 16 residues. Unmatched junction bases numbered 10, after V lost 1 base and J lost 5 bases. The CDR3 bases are TGCGCCAGCAGCCAAGTGGACCCAGGGGGATGGACTGAAGCTTTCTTT. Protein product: CASSQVDPGGWTEAFF.

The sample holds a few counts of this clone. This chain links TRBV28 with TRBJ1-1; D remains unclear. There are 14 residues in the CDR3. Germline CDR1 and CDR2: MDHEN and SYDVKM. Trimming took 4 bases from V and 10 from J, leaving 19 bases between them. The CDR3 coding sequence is TGTGCCAGCAGTTATAGCTCCTCTCGTGCTCTAGCTTTCTTT. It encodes CASSYSSSRALAFF.

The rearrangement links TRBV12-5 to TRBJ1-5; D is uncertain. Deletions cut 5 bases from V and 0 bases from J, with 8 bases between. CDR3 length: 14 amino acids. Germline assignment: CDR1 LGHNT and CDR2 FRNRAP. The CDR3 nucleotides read TGTGCTAGTGGTCCTGACTATAGCAATCAGCCCCAGCATTTT. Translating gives CASGPDYSNQPQHF.

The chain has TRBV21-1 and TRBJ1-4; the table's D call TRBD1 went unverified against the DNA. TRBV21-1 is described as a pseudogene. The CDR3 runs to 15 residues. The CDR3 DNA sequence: TGTGCCAGCAATAAGTCTAGGACAGGGGGGGAAAAACTGTTTTTT. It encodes CASNKSRTGGEKLFF.